This section outlines one TCR beta chain sequence together with its context. This clone is deemed medium-sized (0.01 to 0.1%). Its antigen specificity is not known. Within one base of it there is no much larger clone, and no base qualities were kept. This specimen includes other DNA sequences encoding the same CDR3. This sample was included in a study of beta chain features in type 1 diabetes (dated by TCRdb to 2016 to 2018). Notes on the research overall: Patients and healthy donors did not differ in mean age, gender distribution, total cell number or subset yield. The study compared TCRB repertoires of sorted circulating CD4+ T cell subsets between recently diagnosed type 1 diabetes patients and matched healthy donors. A total of around 100 million sorted cells were examined across all samples, and RNA yield correlated strongly with the number of cells per subset. Naive and central memory subsets were obtained from all 30 or so donors, but regulatory and stem cell-like memory subsets were isolated from only 8 patients and roughly 8 healthy donors. Paper-wide results and their limitations: Because cDNA was sequenced instead of genomic DNA, highly expressing activated cells could be over-represented, though the groups showed no difference in activation or CD3 levels. Patients with type 1 diabetes made fewer insertions and deleted more nucleotides at VDJ recombination sites, implying thymic rearrangement abnormalities. PCR might favor shorter templates, but patient and control samples were amplified and corrected together, so any skew would affect both groups equally. In all four CD4+ subsets, TCRB CDR3 length was moderately but significantly shorter in type 1 diabetes patients. HLA sub-analyses involved small numbers of individuals, so any influence of HLA type on TCRB rearrangement remained unresolved. The naive, central memory and regulatory TCRB repertoires appeared to resemble one another more closely among patients than among healthy donors.

The High Capacity cDNA Reverse Transcription Kit was used to reverse transcribe all of the isolated RNA, meaning that expressed TCRB transcripts were what got sequenced. Naive, central memory and regulatory T cell samples underwent deep immunoSEQ sequencing, averaging roughly 3.3 million total reads per sample. Sorted cells were lysed in RLT buffer and RNA was extracted with DNase-treated RNeasy Micro or Mini kits, depending on cell number. To prevent cross-contamination, each cell subset was processed individually, whereas patient and healthy donor samples were processed jointly. The immunoSEQ multiplex PCR was used to amplify TCRB sequences from cDNA, generating 87-bp fragments that spanned the CDR3 region. Amplicons were sequenced on the Illumina HiSeq platform. Under the source paper's analysis protocol: Synthetic template baselines were used to correct PCR bias computationally, reads within Hamming distance 2 were collapsed, and singletons that could not be merged were discarded. Reads were aligned against IMGT to assign V, D and J genes, CDR3 length and insertions or deletions at six rearrangement sites. Within each subset, clonotype counts were normalized to sorted cell number, after which true diversity and Gini coefficients were computed with the tcR R package. Repertoire sharing was quantified using the overlap coefficient calculated on TCRB nucleotide sequences. What TCRdb holds here is the immuneACCESS table cut down to in-frame rearrangements. Part of the clones is not present; checked against another copy, under half of the missing clones reflect an unresolved V gene, and the others are unexplained. The V and J calls and clone size were taken over from that table, and D and trimming were inferred from the DNA. The table for this sample lists a few hundred thousand clones; 25% to 35% of them were counted only once. 3% to 4% of the sample is held by the ten biggest clonotypes.

A single peripheral blood draw of 95 to 150 mL on average was collected from each donor into heparinised tubes. A BD FACSAria II was used to sort naive, central memory, regulatory and stem cell-like memory CD4+ T cells with a panel that included CD45RO, CCR7, CD25, CD127, CD95 and CD27. All sorted populations exceeded 95% purity. PBMCs were separated immediately by Lymphoprep density gradient centrifugation and were stained directly, without being cultured. So that batch effects would be minimized, each experiment stained and sorted samples in pairs, pairing one healthy donor with one patient. According to the germline V gene, CDR1 reads SGHTA and CDR2 reads FQGNSA. Here V drops 4 bases and J drops 1 base, and the junction holds 4 bases not matched to any gene. Taken from cysteine to phenylalanine, the CDR3 has 15 residues. Just the 45-base CDR3 DNA is kept, in frame starting at base 1.

The sequence came from a man aged 25-45 years in good health. The V and J segments used are TRBV7-2 and TRBJ2-3; 8 bases in the middle match TRBD1. The sample comprised central memory CD4+ T cells from blood. CDR3 region: CASSSTGVGTDTQYF. The nucleotide sequence reads TGTGCCAGCAGCTCGACAGGGGTGGGCACAGATACGCAGTATTTT.